The TCR beta chain described here comes from a study of cytotoxic CD8 clonotypes in ibrutinib-treated CLL. Study overall: Recorded responses included approximately 25 partial and 2 complete; following median approximately 5.5 years, approximately 15 stayed remitted and roughly twelve progressed.

Produced via immunoSEQ multiplex PCR; TCRdb's table is partial and in-frame only. The table includes about 150,000 clones, 70% to 80% detected once. Comments on this clone: Its antigen is not known.

The germline V gene encodes CDR1 MDHEN and CDR2 SYDVKM. V was cut by 6 bases and J by 0 bases, with 19 bases left in between. The CDR3 runs 17 residues. General study findings and limits: Clonality went up at the time of ibrutinib response, stayed stable in sustained remission, and later dropped back toward its baseline level at progression.

The material sequenced was PBMCs, taken after 24 months of ibrutinib treatment. The chain links TRBV28 to TRBJ2-3, with a weak D call TRBD2 (6 bases). The sequence derives from a human donor with chronic lymphocytic leukemia. DNA of the CDR3: TGTGCCAGCAGCACCCCCCCCGGGACTGGGAGCACAGATACGCAGTATTTT. Translated: CASSTPPGTGSTDTQYF.